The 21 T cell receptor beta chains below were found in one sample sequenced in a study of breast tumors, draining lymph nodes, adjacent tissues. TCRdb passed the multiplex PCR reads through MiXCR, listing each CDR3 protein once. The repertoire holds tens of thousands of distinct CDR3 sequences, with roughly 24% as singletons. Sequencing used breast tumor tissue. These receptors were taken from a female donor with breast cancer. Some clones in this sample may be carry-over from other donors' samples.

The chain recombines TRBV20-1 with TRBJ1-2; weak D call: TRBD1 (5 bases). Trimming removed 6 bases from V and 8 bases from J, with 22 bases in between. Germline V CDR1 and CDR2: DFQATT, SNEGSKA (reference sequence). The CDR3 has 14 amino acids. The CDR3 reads CSAISESTVYGYTF. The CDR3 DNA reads TGCAGTGCCATCAGTGAGTCGACAGTGTACGGCTACACCTTC.

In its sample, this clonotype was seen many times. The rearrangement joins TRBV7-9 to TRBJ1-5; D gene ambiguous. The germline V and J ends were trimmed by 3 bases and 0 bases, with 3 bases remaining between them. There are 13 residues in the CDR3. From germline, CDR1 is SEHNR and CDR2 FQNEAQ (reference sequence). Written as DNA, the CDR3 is TGTGCCAGCAGCTTCTCTAGCAATCAGCCCCAGCATTTT. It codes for CASSFSSNQPQHF.

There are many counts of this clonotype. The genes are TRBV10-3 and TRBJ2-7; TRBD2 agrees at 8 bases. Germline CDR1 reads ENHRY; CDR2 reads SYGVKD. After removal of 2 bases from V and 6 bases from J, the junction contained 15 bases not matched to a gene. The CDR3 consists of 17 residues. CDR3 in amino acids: CAISEPDGLLAGPEQYF. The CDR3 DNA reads TGTGCCATCAGTGAGCCTGATGGCCTCCTAGCGGGTCCCGAGCAGTACTTC.

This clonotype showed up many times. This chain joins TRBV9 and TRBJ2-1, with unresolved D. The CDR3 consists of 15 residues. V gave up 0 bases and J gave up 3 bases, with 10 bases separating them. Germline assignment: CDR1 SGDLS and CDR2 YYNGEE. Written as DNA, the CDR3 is TGTGCCAGCAGCGTAGACAACAGAATCTACAATGAGCAGTTCTTC. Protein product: CASSVDNRIYNEQFF.

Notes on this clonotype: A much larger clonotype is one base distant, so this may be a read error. The CDR3 DNA follows: TGTGCCTGGAGTTTAGCATTAATGACGGAGACCGATCAAGAGCCCCAGTACTTC. It codes for CAWSLALMTETDQEPQYF. The rearrangement joins TRBV30 to TRBJ2-5; D unclear. The CDR3 is made up of 18 amino acids. The germline V gene has CDR1 GTSNPN and CDR2 SVGIG (reference sequence).

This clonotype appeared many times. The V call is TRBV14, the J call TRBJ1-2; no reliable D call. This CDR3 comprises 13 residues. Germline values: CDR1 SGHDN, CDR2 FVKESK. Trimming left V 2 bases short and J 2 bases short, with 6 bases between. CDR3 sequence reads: CASSQNRNYGYTF. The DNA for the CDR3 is TGTGCCAGCAGCCAAAACAGAAACTATGGCTACACCTTC. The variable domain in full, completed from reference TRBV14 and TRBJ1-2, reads EAGVTQFPSHSVIEKGQTVTLRCDPISGHDNLYWYRRVMGKEIKFLLHFVKESKQDESGMPNNRFLAERTGGTYSTLKVQPAELEDSGVYFCASSQNRNYGYTFGSGTRLTVV.

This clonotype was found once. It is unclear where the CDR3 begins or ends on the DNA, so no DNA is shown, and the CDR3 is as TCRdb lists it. CDR3 sequence reads: CASSQTGFEQYFGPGTGELFF. The chain is built from TRBV11-2 and TRBJ2-2; the tabulated D call, TRBD1, remains unverified against the DNA. The length of the CDR3 is 21 amino acids, counting both ends. CDR1 and CDR2 (germline): SGHAT, FQNNGV.

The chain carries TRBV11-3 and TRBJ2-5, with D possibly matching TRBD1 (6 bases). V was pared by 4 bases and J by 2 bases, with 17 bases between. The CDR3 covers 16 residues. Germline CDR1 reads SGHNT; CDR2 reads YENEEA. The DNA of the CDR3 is TGTGCCAGCAGCTCCGGAATCTCGACAGGACAAGAGACCCAGTACTTC. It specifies CASSSGISTGQETQYF.

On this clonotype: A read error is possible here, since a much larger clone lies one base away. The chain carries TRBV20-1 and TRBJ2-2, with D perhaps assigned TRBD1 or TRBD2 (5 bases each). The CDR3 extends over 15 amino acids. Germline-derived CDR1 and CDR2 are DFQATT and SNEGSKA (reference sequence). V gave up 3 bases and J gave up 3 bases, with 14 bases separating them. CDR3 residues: CSARAGTLDTGELFF. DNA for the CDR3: TGCAGTGCTAGGGCCGGGACCCTGGACACCGGGGAGCTGTTTTTT.

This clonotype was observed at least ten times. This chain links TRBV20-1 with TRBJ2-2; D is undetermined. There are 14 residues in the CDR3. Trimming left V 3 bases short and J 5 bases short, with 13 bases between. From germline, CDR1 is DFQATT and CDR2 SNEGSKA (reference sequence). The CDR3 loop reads CSARATGRTGELFF. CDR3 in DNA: TGCAGTGCTAGGGCGACCGGCAGGACCGGGGAGCTGTTTTTT.

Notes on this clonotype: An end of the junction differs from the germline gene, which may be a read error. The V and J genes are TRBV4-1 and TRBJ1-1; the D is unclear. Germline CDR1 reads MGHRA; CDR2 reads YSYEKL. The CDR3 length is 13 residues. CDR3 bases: TGTGCCAGCAGCCAAGATTTTGACACTGAAGCTTTCTTT. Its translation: CASSQDFDTEAFF.

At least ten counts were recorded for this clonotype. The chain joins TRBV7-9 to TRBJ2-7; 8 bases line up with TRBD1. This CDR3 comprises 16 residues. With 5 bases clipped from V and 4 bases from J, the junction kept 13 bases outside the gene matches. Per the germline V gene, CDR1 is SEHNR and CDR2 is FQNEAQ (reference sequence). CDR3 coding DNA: TGTGCCAGCAGCCCCCTACCTTCGGGACAGGAATACGAGCAGTACTTC. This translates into CASSPLPSGQEYEQYF.

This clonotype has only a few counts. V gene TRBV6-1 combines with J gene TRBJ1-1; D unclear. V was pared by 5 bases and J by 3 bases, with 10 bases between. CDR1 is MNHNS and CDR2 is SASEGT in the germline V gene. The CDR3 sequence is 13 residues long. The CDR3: CASSLGPHTEAFF. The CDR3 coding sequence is TGTGCCAGCAGTCTCGGGCCTCACACTGAAGCTTTCTTT.

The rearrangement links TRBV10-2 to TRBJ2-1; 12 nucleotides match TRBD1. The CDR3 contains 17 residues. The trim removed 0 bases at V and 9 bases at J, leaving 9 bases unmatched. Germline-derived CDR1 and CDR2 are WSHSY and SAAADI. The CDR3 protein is CASSESRGQGARGEQFF. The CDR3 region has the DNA TGCGCCAGCAGTGAGTCGAGGGGACAGGGGGCGCGGGGTGAGCAGTTCTTC.

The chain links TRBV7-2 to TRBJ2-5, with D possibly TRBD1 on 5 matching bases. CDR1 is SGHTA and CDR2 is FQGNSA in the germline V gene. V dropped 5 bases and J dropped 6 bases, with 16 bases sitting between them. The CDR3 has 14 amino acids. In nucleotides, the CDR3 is TGTGCCAGCAGCCAAAATGACAGAGTTCAGACCCAGTACTTC. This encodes CASSQNDRVQTQYF. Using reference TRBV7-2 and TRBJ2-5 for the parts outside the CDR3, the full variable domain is GAGVSQSPSNKVTEKGKDVELRCDPISGHTALYWYRQSLGQGLEFLIYFQGNSAPDKSGLPSDRFSAERTGGSVSTLTIQRTQQEDSAVYLCASSQNDRVQTQYFGPGTRLLVL.

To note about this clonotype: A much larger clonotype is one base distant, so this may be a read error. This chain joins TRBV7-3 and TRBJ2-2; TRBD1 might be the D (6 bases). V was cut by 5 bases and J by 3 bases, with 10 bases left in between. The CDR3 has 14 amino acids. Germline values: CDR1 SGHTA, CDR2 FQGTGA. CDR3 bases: TGTGCCAGCAGCAGACACAGGGACACCGGGGAGCTGTTTTTT. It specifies CASSRHRDTGELFF.

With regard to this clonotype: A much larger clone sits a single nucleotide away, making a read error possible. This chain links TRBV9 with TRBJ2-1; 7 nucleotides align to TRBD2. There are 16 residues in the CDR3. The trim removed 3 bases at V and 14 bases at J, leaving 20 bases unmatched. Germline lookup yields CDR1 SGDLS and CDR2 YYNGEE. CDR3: CASSATDMGLTGVEFF. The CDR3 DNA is TGTGCCAGCAGCGCGACCGACATGGGACTAACGGGAGTGGAGTTCTTC.

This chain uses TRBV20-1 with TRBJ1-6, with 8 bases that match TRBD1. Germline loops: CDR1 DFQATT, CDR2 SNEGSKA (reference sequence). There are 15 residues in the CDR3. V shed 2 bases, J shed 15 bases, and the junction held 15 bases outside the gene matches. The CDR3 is CSARTRGGRGQGLHF. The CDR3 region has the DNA TGCAGTGCTAGAACCCGGGGGGGTAGAGGACAGGGCCTCCACTTT.

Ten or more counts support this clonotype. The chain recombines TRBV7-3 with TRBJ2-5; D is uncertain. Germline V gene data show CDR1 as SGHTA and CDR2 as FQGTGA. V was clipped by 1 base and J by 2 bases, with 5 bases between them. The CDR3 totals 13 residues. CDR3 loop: CASSLRVQETQYF. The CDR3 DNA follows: TGTGCCAGCAGCTTAAGGGTTCAAGAGACCCAGTACTTC.

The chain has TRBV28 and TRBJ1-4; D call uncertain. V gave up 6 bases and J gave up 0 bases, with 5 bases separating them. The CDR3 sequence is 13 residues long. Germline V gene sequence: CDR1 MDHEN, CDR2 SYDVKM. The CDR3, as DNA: TGTGCCAGCAGGACTCCAACTAATGAAAAACTGTTTTTT. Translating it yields CASRTPTNEKLFF. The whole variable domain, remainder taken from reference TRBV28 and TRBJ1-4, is DVKVTQSSRYLVKRTGEKVFLECVQDMDHENMFWYRQDPGLGLRLIYFSYDVKMKEKGDIPEGYSVSREKKERFSLILESASTNQTSMYLCASRTPTNEKLFFGSGTQLSVL.

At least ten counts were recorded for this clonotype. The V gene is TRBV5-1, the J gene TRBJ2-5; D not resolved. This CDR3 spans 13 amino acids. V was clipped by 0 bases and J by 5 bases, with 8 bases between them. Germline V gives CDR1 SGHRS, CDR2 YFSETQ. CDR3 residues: CASSLENWETQYF. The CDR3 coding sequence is TGCGCCAGCAGCTTGGAGAACTGGGAGACCCAGTACTTC.